This T cell receptor (beta chain) is from a study of OX40 agonist ivuxolimab in advanced cancers. Study observations and caveats: There was clonal expansion of CD4+ and CD8+ blood T cells by week 6 at 0.1 to 3.0 mg/kg.

The data were produced by immunoSEQ multiplex PCR, yet TCRdb's version contains in-frame clones alone and is incomplete. This table has approximately 70,000 clones, about 88% appearing once. CDR1 SGHVS and CDR2 FNYEAQ come from the germline V gene. The length of the CDR3 is 15 residues. With 5 bases clipped from V and 2 bases from J, the junction kept 7 bases outside the gene matches. The investigators sampled blood at baseline, at cycle 4 day 1, and at cycle 7 day 1. As concerns this clone: The antigen is undetermined.

The chain uses TRBV7-6 and TRBJ2-3, with 7 bases matching TRBD2. The sequence was obtained from an adult with an advanced solid tumor such as melanoma, head and neck, liver or kidney cancer. The source material was CD4+ or CD8+ T cells sorted from blood, sampled in a trial of the OX40 agonist ivuxolimab. The CDR3 sequence is CASSLVGGVTDTQYF. The CDR3 DNA is TGTGCCAGCAGCCTAGTGGGAGGGGTCACAGATACGCAGTATTTT.